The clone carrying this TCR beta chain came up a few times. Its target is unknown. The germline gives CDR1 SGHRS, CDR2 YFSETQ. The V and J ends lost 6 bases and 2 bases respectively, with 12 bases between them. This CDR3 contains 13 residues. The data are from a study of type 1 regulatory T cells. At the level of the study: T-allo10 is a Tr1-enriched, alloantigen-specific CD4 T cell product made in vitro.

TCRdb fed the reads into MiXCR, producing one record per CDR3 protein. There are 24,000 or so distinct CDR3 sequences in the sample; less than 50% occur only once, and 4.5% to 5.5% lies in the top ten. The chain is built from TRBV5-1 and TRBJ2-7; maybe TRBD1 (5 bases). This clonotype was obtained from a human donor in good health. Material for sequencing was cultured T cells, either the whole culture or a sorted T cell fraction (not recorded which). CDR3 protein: CASTLGQAYEQYF. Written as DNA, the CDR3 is TGCGCCAGCACCCTGGGGCAAGCCTACGAGCAGTACTTC.